Below are 10 T cell receptor beta chains sequenced from a single sample in a study of cytomegalovirus exposure and HLA in healthy donors. The assay was immunoSEQ multiplex PCR, and TCRdb's table has in-frame clones only and misses some. The sample has more than 300,000 clones, roughly 85% seen once. Sequenced material: PBMCs. These receptors all come from a woman aged 18-30 years in good health and CMV-seronegative.

This clone was counted a single time. CDR3 nucleotide sequence: TGTGCCAGCAGCTTAGGACAGGGGAAGTTCTTC. Translating it yields CASSLGQGKFF. The V call is TRBV7-3, the J call TRBJ2-1; 9 bases align to TRBD1. Germline CDR1 SGHTA, CDR2 FQGTGA. The junction had 1 base not matched to a gene; V was cut back by 2 bases and J by 14 bases. The CDR3 is 11 amino acids.

This chain connects TRBV5-6 to TRBJ2-2; D remains ambiguous. The CDR3 has 16 amino acids. With 0 bases removed from V and 0 bases from J, the gap between germline ends came to 9 bases. Germline CDR1 and CDR2: SGHDT and YYEEEE. CDR3 nucleotides: TGTGCCAGCAGCTTGGCCCGGGTGGCGAACACCGGGGAGCTGTTTTTT. Amino acid sequence: CASSLARVANTGELFF.

In this sample, this clone turned up once. This chain connects TRBV6-5 to TRBJ2-7, with unresolved D. From germline, CDR1 is MNHEY and CDR2 SVGAGI. The CDR3 consists of 13 residues. Trimming cost V 6 bases and J 3 bases, with 12 bases left between them. CDR3 region: CASRRRENYEQYF. The CDR3 coding sequence is TGTGCCAGCAGAAGGAGAGAGAACTACGAGCAGTACTTC.

V usage is TRBV19 and J usage is TRBJ1-4; D ambiguous. The CDR3 contains 13 residues. Germline CDR1 LNHDA, CDR2 SQIVND (reference sequence). V was trimmed by 3 bases and J by 8 bases, leaving 10 bases between them. The CDR3 bases are TGTGCCAGTAGTATGGGCAGGTCGGAAAAACTGTTTTTT. The encoded protein is CASSMGRSEKLFF.

The CDR3 coding sequence is TGTGCCAGCAAGACGAGCGGGGGGTTCTCCTACGAGCAGTACTTC. This codes for CASKTSGGFSYEQYF. This chain joins TRBV27 and TRBJ2-7, with 9 bases aligning to TRBD2. The CDR3 covers 15 residues. The germline CDR1 and CDR2 sequences are MNHEY and SMNVEV (reference sequence). The ends lost 7 bases at V and 0 bases at J; junction bases unmatched: 7.

This clone has just a few counts. V usage is TRBV27 and J usage is TRBJ1-2, with 9 bases identical to TRBD1. CDR3 length equals 13 residues. The ends lost 8 bases at V and 8 bases at J; junction bases unmatched: 9. CDR1 is MNHEY, CDR2 SMNVEV, per germline (reference sequence). CDR3 in DNA: TGTGCCAGCGGTACCGGGACAGGGACCGGCTACACCTTC. It translates to CASGTGTGTGYTF.

The chain couples TRBV5-1 to TRBJ2-7; 10 nucleotides align to TRBD1. Germline V CDR1 and CDR2: SGHRS, YFSETQ. There are 15 residues in the CDR3. The V and J ends lost 4 bases and 0 bases, in that order; junction bases with no gene match: 4. CDR3 amino acids: CASSQGQGSSYEQYF. CDR3 nucleotide sequence: TGCGCCAGCAGCCAGGGACAGGGGTCCTCCTACGAGCAGTACTTC. The entire variable domain, with the rest obtained from reference TRBV5-1 and TRBJ2-7, is as follows: KAGVTQTPRYLIKTRGQQVTLSCSPISGHRSVSWYQQTPGQGLQFLFEYFSETQRNKGNFPGRFSGRQFSNSRSEMNVSTLELGDSALYLCASSQGQGSSYEQYFGPGTRLTVT.

The rearrangement uses TRBV15 and TRBJ1-3; D is unclear. The length of the CDR3 is 12 residues. Trimming stripped 5 bases from V and 4 bases from J, with 6 bases between. Germline CDR1 and CDR2: LNHNV and YYDKDF (reference sequence). The CDR3 nucleotides are TGTGCCACCAGCCCCGGGGGAAACACCATATATTTT. Protein sequence: CATSPGGNTIYF.

The J gene is TRBJ2-1, the V gene TRBV27; the D gene is possibly TRBD2 (5 bases). Germline values: CDR1 MNHEY, CDR2 SMNVEV (reference sequence). The V end lost 3 bases, the J end lost 5 bases, and 14 bases lay between the germline ends. This CDR3 has 15 amino acids. DNA for the CDR3: TGTGCCAGCAGTTTTAACAGCGGAGACAACAATGAGCAGTTCTTC. It translates to CASSFNSGDNNEQFF.

CDR3 coding DNA: TGTGCCAGCCAGGTATTCGACAGGGATAATCAGCCCCAGCATTTT. Translated: CASQVFDRDNQPQHF. V usage is TRBV28 and J usage is TRBJ1-5; TRBD1 agrees at 7 bases. Germline V gene lookup returns CDR1 MDHEN and CDR2 SYDVKM. Losses at the gene ends were 8 bases for V and 4 bases for J; bases not matched to a gene: 11. The CDR3 extends over 15 amino acids.